The rows below give T cell receptor beta chains drawn from one sample of a study of OX40 agonist ivuxolimab in advanced cancers. Sequencing used immunoSEQ multiplex PCR; TCRdb keeps in-frame clones, though not all of them. The data show approximately 110,000 clones, 92% seen once. Sequencing used CD4+ or CD8+ T cells sorted from blood, obtained in a trial of the OX40 agonist ivuxolimab. Receptor source: an adult with an advanced solid tumor such as melanoma, head and neck, liver or kidney cancer. Each CDR3 is given with its conserved first and last residue. Fields, in order: J gene, clone size, V gene, D gene, CDR3 protein, CDR3 DNA. The D gene is left open where the match is weak. Clone size is not always given. Where it is, it says once, few, many or a class for expanded clones.

>TRBJ2-2|NA|TRBV7-8|NA
CASSSGKMIAVAGELFF
TGTGCCAGCAGCTCAGGGAAGATGATAGCTGTTGCCGGGGAGCTGTTTTTT
>TRBJ1-1|NA|TRBV28|NA
CASRIQLDAFF
TGTGCCAGCAGAATACAGCTCGATGCTTTCTTT
>TRBJ2-1|few|TRBV19|NA
CASNSPTAFTYNEQFF
TGTGCCAGTAATTCACCGACAGCCTTTACCTACAATGAGCAGTTCTTC
>TRBJ1-5|NA|TRBV7-3|NA
CASSSQRDQPQHF
TGTGCCAGCAGCTCTCAGAGGGATCAGCCCCAGCATTTT
>TRBJ1-2|NA|TRBV11-2|NA
CASSLRTTDGYTF
TGTGCCAGCAGCTTACGTACAACAGATGGCTACACCTTC
>TRBJ1-1|NA|TRBV9|NA
CASSVDARGVEAFF
TGTGCCAGCAGCGTAGACGCCAGGGGAGTTGAAGCTTTCTTT
>TRBJ2-5|NA|TRBV29-1|NA
CSVRGVHQETQYF
TGCAGCGTCCGAGGGGTCCACCAAGAGACCCAGTACTTC
>TRBJ2-3|once|TRBV9|TRBD2
CASSVAPGGPPPENRDTQYF
TGTGCCAGCAGCGTAGCCCCGGGAGGGCCACCCCCCGAGAATAGGGATACGCAGTATTTT
>TRBJ1-3|NA|TRBV19|NA
CASRRSVGNTIYF
TGTGCCAGTCGGCGGAGTGTCGGAAACACCATATATTTT
>TRBJ1-1|NA|TRBV7-3|NA
CASSLTGPRAGTEAFF
TGTGCCAGCAGCTTAACCGGGCCCAGGGCCGGGACTGAAGCTTTCTTT
>TRBJ1-5|NA|TRBV18|NA
CASSPSPGGYSNQPQHF
TGTGCCAGCTCACCATCCCCGGGGGGTTATAGCAATCAGCCCCAGCATTTT
>TRBJ1-1|once|TRBV28|TRBD1
CASSLHPGQKNTEAFF
TGTGCCAGCAGTTTGCATCCGGGACAGAAGAACACTGAAGCTTTCTTT
>TRBJ2-5|NA|TRBV4-3|TRBD1
CASSQDLGQGETQYF
TGCGCCAGCAGCCAAGATTTGGGACAGGGAGAGACCCAGTACTTC
>TRBJ1-5|NA|TRBV30|NA
CAWSANWRQPQHF
TGTGCCTGGAGTGCGAATTGGAGACAGCCCCAGCATTTT
>TRBJ1-2|NA|TRBV19|NA
CATWGVYYGYTF
TGTGCCACTTGGGGGGTTTACTATGGCTACACCTTC